The present TCR beta chain was sequenced within a study of shared clonotypes between healthy human individuals. The germline V gene encodes CDR1 MNHEY and CDR2 SMNVEV (reference sequence). Trimming left V 6 bases short and J 1 base short, with 10 bases between. The CDR3 loop spans 14 amino acids. Using immunoSEQ multiplex PCR, the repertoire was profiled, and TCRdb retains in-frame clones only, with some absent. The table lists around 610,000 clones, about 96% of them singletons, with about 0.12% in the top ten. Naive CD8 populations comprised CD45RO-negative cells positively selected for CCR7, excluding terminally differentiated effector memory CD45RA+ cells. Healthy HIV-negative adults without recent acute infections or vaccinations served as donors.

Sequencing was done on a sample of naive CD8+ T cells sorted from blood. The TCR originated in a woman in her 30s in good health. The chain is built from TRBV27 and TRBJ2-4; no clear D. The CDR3 here is CASSPPRAKNIQYF. CDR3 in DNA: TGTGCCAGCAGCCCCCCCAGGGCCAAAAACATTCAGTACTTC.